These 13 T cell receptor beta chains share one sample of origin, sequenced in a study of control samples from healthy donors and cancer patients. TCRdb's copy holds only in-frame clones and misses some; the assay was immunoSEQ multiplex PCR. The sample includes over 120,000 clones, 80% to 95% seen only once; the top ten take approximately 2.9%. The sample comprised blood. The receptors here all came from a man aged 25 to 40 in good health.

The gene calls are TRBV30 and TRBJ1-1, with D possibly matching TRBD1 (6 bases). The germline gives CDR1 GTSNPN, CDR2 SVGIG (reference sequence). The CDR3 spans 13 residues. V dropped 5 bases and J dropped 4 bases, with 14 bases sitting between them. The CDR3: CAWGGLSGTEAFF. CDR3 coding DNA: TGTGCCTGGGGGGGCCTCTCGGGCACTGAAGCTTTCTTT.

CDR3 amino acids: CASSTTGGGEQFF. CDR3 DNA: TGTGCCAGCAGTACAACAGGGGGCGGTGAGCAGTTCTTC. V is TRBV12-3 or TRBV12-4 and J is TRBJ2-1, with 9 bases that match TRBD1. V lost 5 bases and J lost 9; bases outside the gene matches: 5. This CDR3 spans 13 amino acids.

The chain couples TRBV5-1 to TRBJ1-2; a weak D match, TRBD1 (6 bases). This CDR3 has 12 residues. V was cut by 5 bases and J by 5 bases, with 10 bases left in between. From germline, CDR1 is SGHRS and CDR2 YFSETQ. The CDR3 spells CASRDSKYGYTF. The CDR3 nucleotides read TGCGCCAGCAGGGACAGTAAATATGGCTACACCTTC.

This rearrangement joins TRBV5-4 to TRBJ1-2; the match to TRBD1 covers 8 bases. Unmatched junction bases numbered 2, after V lost 4 bases and J lost 3 bases. This CDR3 comprises 13 residues. Germline loops: CDR1 SGHNT, CDR2 YYREEE (reference sequence). The CDR3 DNA is TGTGCCAGCAGCGAGGACAGGGACTATGGCTACACCTTC. Translating it yields CASSEDRDYGYTF.

The chain is built from TRBV19 and TRBJ1-6, with unresolved D. CDR3 length: 14 residues. Deletions cut 2 bases from V and 7 bases from J, with 9 bases between. Germline V gives CDR1 LNHDA, CDR2 SQIVND (reference sequence). The DNA of the CDR3 is TGTGCCAGTAGTATAACTCTGGGGAATTCACCCCTCCACTTT. This gives the protein CASSITLGNSPLHF.

The V and J genes are TRBV19 and TRBJ1-5, with TRBD1 identical over 7 bases. Unmatched junction bases numbered 5, after V lost 10 bases and J lost 2 bases. Germline CDR1 and CDR2: LNHDA and SQIVND (reference sequence). The CDR3 consists of 13 residues. For the CDR3, the DNA is TGTGCCACAGAGGGGGCAGGCAATCAGCCCCAGCATTTT. Protein: CATEGAGNQPQHF.

CDR3 residues: CASSATGGNYEQYF. The CDR3 nucleotides read TGTGCCAGCAGCGCCACAGGGGGAAACTACGAGCAGTACTTC. The V call is TRBV9, the J call TRBJ2-7, with 8 nucleotides matching TRBD1. Germline V CDR1 and CDR2: SGDLS, YYNGEE. The CDR3 is 14 residues long. The ends lost 3 bases at V and 3 bases at J; junction bases unmatched: 5. Full variable domain (remainder filled in from reference TRBV9 and TRBJ2-7): DSGVTQTPKHLITATGQRVTLRCSPRSGDLSVYWYQQSLDQGLQFLIQYYNGEERAKGNILERFSAQQFPDLHSELNLSSLELGDSALYFCASSATGGNYEQYFGPGTRLTVT.

The V and J genes are TRBV28 and TRBJ1-2; 7 bases are shared with TRBD1. The germline gives CDR1 MDHEN, CDR2 SYDVKM. The ends lost 0 bases at V and 8 bases at J; junction bases unmatched: 6. CDR3 length: 14 residues. This CDR3 reads CASSLWAGGGGYTF. In DNA, the CDR3 is TGTGCCAGCAGTTTATGGGCAGGGGGAGGAGGCTACACCTTC.

The chain has TRBV15 and TRBJ2-1; D uncertain. The CDR3 is made up of 14 amino acids. From germline, CDR1 is LNHNV and CDR2 YYDKDF (reference sequence). V shed 0 bases and J shed 2 bases, with 5 bases lying between them. The CDR3 region has the DNA TGTGCCACCAGCAGAGATAGGGCCTACAATGAGCAGTTCTTC. It is translated as CATSRDRAYNEQFF.

V usage is TRBV6-1 and J usage is TRBJ2-3; 9 bases agree with TRBD2. The CDR3 covers 13 residues. Per germline, CDR1 MNHNS and CDR2 SASEGT. Germline trimming cut 0 bases from V and 8 bases from J; bases unmatched to any gene: 0. This chain's CDR3 is CASSEARGGTQYF. CDR3 DNA sequence: TGTGCCAGCAGTGAAGCGCGGGGGGGTACGCAGTATTTT.

The chain joins TRBV9 to TRBJ2-2, with 9 positions matching TRBD2. The length of the CDR3 is 14 residues. CDR1 SGDLS and CDR2 YYNGEE come from the germline V gene. Trimming at V came to 4 bases and at J to 6 bases, leaving 4 bases not matched to a gene. CDR3 in amino acids: CASSRGGGAGELFF. The DNA for the CDR3 is TGTGCCAGCAGCCGGGGCGGGGGGGCCGGGGAGCTGTTTTTT. Drawing the rest from reference TRBV9 and TRBJ2-2, the complete variable domain is DSGVTQTPKHLITATGQRVTLRCSPRSGDLSVYWYQQSLDQGLQFLIQYYNGEERAKGNILERFSAQQFPDLHSELNLSSLELGDSALYFCASSRGGGAGELFFGEGSRLTVL.

The CDR3 DNA follows: TGTGCCAGCAGTGACAGGGTTGACTATGGCTACACCTTC. It encodes CASSDRVDYGYTF. The chain carries TRBV2 and TRBJ1-2; TRBD1 might be the D (5 bases). Germline V gene lookup returns CDR1 SNHLY and CDR2 FYNNEI. V was clipped by 3 bases and J by 3 bases, with 8 bases between them. This CDR3 contains 13 residues. Based on the CDR3 plus reference TRBV2 and TRBJ1-2, the full variable domain is EPEVTQTPSHQVTQMGQEVILRCVPISNHLYFYWYRQILGQKVEFLVSFYNNEISEKSEIFDDQFSVERPDGSNFTLKIRSTKLEDSAMYFCASSDRVDYGYTFGSGTRLTVV.

The rearrangement uses TRBV19 and TRBJ1-3; D is unclear. Germline V gives CDR1 LNHDA, CDR2 SQIVND (reference sequence). V gave up 7 bases and J gave up 0 bases, with 10 bases separating them. The CDR3 is 14 amino acids. In DNA, the CDR3 is TGTGCCAGTACCTCAGTTGGCTCTGGAAACACCATATATTTT. It encodes CASTSVGSGNTIYF.